This TCR beta chain was documented in a study of breast tumors, draining lymph nodes, adjacent tissues. Using its own MiXCR run on the multiplex PCR reads, TCRdb lists one record per CDR3 protein. The data show more than 80,000 distinct CDR3 sequences, with under 40% seen just once and 5.5% to 6% held by the top ten. Breast cancer patients provided tissue from their axillary draining lymph nodes. The germline CDR1 and CDR2 sequences are SEHNR and FQNEAQ (reference sequence). CDR3 size: 15 residues. Trimming removed 5 bases from V and 2 bases from J, with 12 bases in between. This clonotype was counted at least ten times.

The sequenced material came from axillary lymph node tissue. The chain links TRBV7-9 to TRBJ2-2, with D maybe TRBD2 (6 bases). This clonotype was obtained from a female donor with breast cancer. Some clones in this sample may be carry-over from other donors' samples. CDR3 bases: TGTGCCAGCAGCCCCAAGCGGGCAAACACCGGGGAGCTGTTTTTT. As protein: CASSPKRANTGELFF.